The 27 T cell receptor beta chains below come from one sample, sequenced in a study of blood T cell repertoires in COVID-19. Here immunoSEQ multiplex PCR was the method, and the copy in TCRdb shows in-frame clones only, minus some. Of some 230,000 clones listed, 65% to 85% are singletons. Sequences were obtained from peripheral blood. Source of these receptors: a woman in her twenties or thirties who had recovered from COVID-19.

The chain uses TRBV29-1 and TRBJ2-1; 8 bases agree with TRBD2. Losses at the gene ends were 6 bases for V and 9 bases for J; bases not matched to a gene: 16. This CDR3 is 15 amino acids long. CDR1 is SQVTM and CDR2 is ANQGSEA in the germline V gene. CDR3 bases: TGCAGCGTGGGGGGGTTAGCGGGAAGTCTAGGTGAGCAGTTCTTC. Its translation: CSVGGLAGSLGEQFF.

The chain combines TRBV6-5 with TRBJ2-7; 8 bases map to TRBD1. V trimming: 6 bases; J trimming: 6 bases; junction bases outside the gene matches: 4. This CDR3 region has 12 residues. Looked up from germline, CDR1 is MNHEY and CDR2 is SVGAGI. This CDR3 is CASSRDRREQYF. The CDR3 DNA reads as TGTGCCAGCAGCCGGGACAGGCGCGAGCAGTACTTC.

V and J are TRBV4-1 and TRBJ2-5, with unresolved D. This CDR3 region has 13 residues. Germline loops: CDR1 MGHRA, CDR2 YSYEKL. Deletions cut 1 base from V and 6 bases from J, with 9 bases between. The CDR3 here is CASSQVQAQTQYF. The CDR3 DNA reads as TGCGCCAGCAGCCAAGTTCAGGCGCAGACCCAGTACTTC.

On this clone itself: Its ends do not fully match the called genes, so a read error is possible. The chain links TRBV28 to TRBJ2-3; maybe TRBD1 (5 bases). This CDR3 contains 13 residues. The germline V gene encodes CDR1 MDHEN and CDR2 SYDVKM. The DNA of the CDR3 is TGTGCCAGCAGCCCCACAGGCACAAATACGCAGTATTTT. It codes for CASSPTGTNTQYF.

The rearrangement joins TRBV7-3 to TRBJ1-5; D is possibly TRBD1 (6 bases). This CDR3 is built from 19 residues. Per germline, CDR1 SGHTA and CDR2 FQGTGA. V lost 5 bases to trimming and J lost 2 bases, with 25 bases between them. The CDR3: CASSPLHGGPKGGNQPQHF. Written as DNA, the CDR3 is TGTGCCAGCAGCCCCTTACACGGGGGGCCCAAAGGGGGCAATCAGCCCCAGCATTTT. The whole variable domain, remainder taken from reference TRBV7-3 and TRBJ1-5, is GAGVSQTPSNKVTEKGKYVELRCDPISGHTALYWYRQSLGQGPEFLIYFQGTGAADDSGLPNDRFFAVRPEGSVSTLKIQRTERGDSAVYLCASSPLHGGPKGGNQPQHFGDGTRLSIL.

The chain links TRBV9 to TRBJ1-4, with 9 bases matching TRBD1. CDR3 length: 14 residues. The trim removed 4 bases at V and 8 bases at J, leaving 6 bases unmatched. Germline V gene lookup returns CDR1 SGDLS and CDR2 YYNGEE. The CDR3 DNA follows: TGTGCCAGCAGCTCGCGGACAGGGGAAGAAAAACTGTTTTTT. This encodes CASSSRTGEEKLFF.

This clone occurred once. The rearrangement uses TRBV5-5 and TRBJ2-2; D gene uncertain. The CDR3 consists of 14 residues. The germline V gene has CDR1 SGHKS and CDR2 YYEKEE (reference sequence). Trimming left V 4 bases short and J 7 bases short, with 14 bases between. The CDR3 region has the DNA TGTGCCAGCAGCCAGGCATCAGATTACGGGGAGCTGTTTTTT. Protein sequence: CASSQASDYGELFF.

Regarding this clone: Germline and junction disagree at one end, which may indicate a read error. The gene calls are TRBV5-4 and TRBJ2-5, with TRBD2 matching over 9 bases. This CDR3 comprises 15 residues. Germline CDR1 and CDR2: SGHNT and YYREEE (reference sequence). CDR3 protein: CASSPTGTSPTHAHF. CDR3 nucleotide sequence: TGTGCCAGCAGTCCTACCGGGACTAGCCCAACCCACGCCCACTTC.

This clone was detected a few times. The chain carries TRBV28 and TRBJ2-7; the D is unclear. The CDR3 contains 10 residues. Trimming removed 3 bases from V and 7 bases from J, with 4 bases in between. Germline values: CDR1 MDHEN, CDR2 SYDVKM. This CDR3 reads CASSFEEQYF. CDR3 in DNA: TGTGCCAGCAGTTTTGAGGAGCAGTACTTC. The entire variable domain, with the rest obtained from reference TRBV28 and TRBJ2-7, is as follows: DVKVTQSSRYLVKRTGEKVFLECVQDMDHENMFWYRQDPGLGLRLIYFSYDVKMKEKGDIPEGYSVSREKKERFSLILESASTNQTSMYLCASSFEEQYFGPGTRLTVT.

CDR3 DNA: TGTGCCAGCAGTGAACGTATGGGCGATCAGCCCCAGCATTTT. Its protein is CASSERMGDQPQHF. The rearrangement links TRBV2 to TRBJ1-5, with no clear D. This CDR3 region has 14 residues. The V end was cut by 2 bases, the J end by 5 bases, with 10 bases between. Germline V gene lookup returns CDR1 SNHLY and CDR2 FYNNEI.

V usage is TRBV29-1 and J usage is TRBJ1-6, with 7 positions matching TRBD1. Trimming at V came to 6 bases and at J to 7 bases, leaving 9 bases not matched to a gene. Per the germline V gene, CDR1 is SQVTM and CDR2 is ANQGSEA. The CDR3 totals 14 residues. CDR3 sequence reads: CSVAGTDANSPLHF. In DNA, the CDR3 is TGCAGCGTCGCGGGGACAGATGCAAATTCACCCCTCCACTTT.

The rearrangement joins TRBV29-1 to TRBJ1-2; 10 bases fit TRBD1. The germline V gene encodes CDR1 SQVTM and CDR2 ANQGSEA. The CDR3 is 16 amino acids. V lost 0 bases, J lost 3 bases, and 7 bases stayed unmatched. The CDR3 sequence is CSVEEPTGGAYYGYTF. As DNA, the CDR3 is TGCAGCGTTGAAGAGCCGACAGGGGGCGCATACTATGGCTACACCTTC.

V is TRBV19 and J is TRBJ1-1; TRBD1 matches 10 bases. The trim removed 5 bases at V and 3 bases at J, leaving 6 bases unmatched. CDR3 length equals 15 residues. CDR1 is LNHDA, CDR2 SQIVND, per germline (reference sequence). The CDR3 DNA reads TGTGCCAGTAGTGTCCGGACAGGGGGGTACACTGAAGCTTTCTTT. Amino acid sequence: CASSVRTGGYTEAFF.

This sequence joins TRBV4-1 and TRBJ2-5, with a tentative D call TRBD2 (6 bases). There are 16 residues in the CDR3. Per the germline V gene, CDR1 is MGHRA and CDR2 is YSYEKL. Trimming pared 4 bases from V and 2 bases from J, leaving 17 bases between. The CDR3 spells CASSRTGTVVQETQYF. DNA for the CDR3: TGCGCCAGCAGCCGAACCGGGACTGTGGTACAAGAGACCCAGTACTTC.

The chain is built from TRBV19 and TRBJ2-3, with a weak D call TRBD1 (5 bases). The length of the CDR3 is 15 residues. V was pared by 6 bases and J by 5 bases, with 18 bases between. The germline V gene has CDR1 LNHDA and CDR2 SQIVND (reference sequence). The CDR3 DNA is TGTGCCAGTAGGGCAGGGCCCGATCGCCTAGATACGCAGTATTTT. Translation gives CASRAGPDRLDTQYF.

V gene TRBV13 combines with J gene TRBJ2-2; 9 positions match TRBD2. Germline V gene lookup returns CDR1 PRHDT and CDR2 FYEKMQ (reference sequence). V gave up 3 bases and J gave up 4 bases; unmatched junction bases: 9. This CDR3 has 17 amino acids. The CDR3 DNA reads as TGTGCCAGCAGCTTCCCTAGCGGGATAGTTAGCACCGGGGAGCTGTTTTTT. Translated, it gives CASSFPSGIVSTGELFF.

The chain has TRBV10-3 and TRBJ1-1, with D perhaps matching TRBD1 (6 bases). Trimming took 3 bases from V and 6 from J, leaving 14 bases between them. This CDR3 is built from 14 residues. Germline V lookup: CDR1 ENHRY, CDR2 SYGVKD. CDR3 amino acids: CAISERQEGAEAFF. The CDR3, as DNA: TGTGCCATCAGTGAAAGACAGGAAGGGGCTGAAGCTTTCTTT.

J is TRBJ1-1 and V is TRBV7-9; the D gene is possibly TRBD1 (6 bases). V was trimmed by 1 base and J by 7 bases, leaving 10 bases between them. The CDR3 loop spans 13 amino acids. Germline V gives CDR1 SEHNR, CDR2 FQNEAQ (reference sequence). The CDR3, as DNA: TGTGCCAGCAGCTTAGTGGGCAGGGGTGAAGCTTTCTTT. Its translation is CASSLVGRGEAFF.

The rearrangement uses TRBV9 and TRBJ2-2; the match to TRBD2 covers 8 bases. Germline CDR1 SGDLS, CDR2 YYNGEE. With 4 bases clipped from V and 6 bases from J, the junction kept 11 bases outside the gene matches. This CDR3 region has 16 residues. CDR3 sequence reads: CASSTQAGDTSGELFF. The CDR3 coding sequence is TGTGCCAGCAGCACGCAAGCGGGAGATACGTCCGGGGAGCTGTTTTTT.

CDR3 nucleotides: TGCGCCAGCAGCCAAGCGGTCGGGGACAGGGAAAAATACAATCAGCCCCAGCATTTT. Protein product: CASSQAVGDREKYNQPQHF. V is TRBV4-1 and J is TRBJ1-5; 9 positions agree with TRBD1. With 1 base clipped from V and 3 bases from J, the junction kept 13 bases outside the gene matches. The CDR3 extends over 19 amino acids. Germline V gene data show CDR1 as MGHRA and CDR2 as YSYEKL.

The J gene is TRBJ2-7, the V gene TRBV3-1 (or the pseudogene TRBV3-2); D is possibly TRBD1 (5 bases). The V gene's germline CDR1 is LGHDT and CDR2 YNNKEL (reference sequence). V dropped 6 bases and J dropped 5 bases, with 14 bases sitting between them. The CDR3 loop spans 13 amino acids. CDR3 DNA sequence: TGTGCCAGCAGTTCAGGGTTAAGCCACGAGCAGTACTTC. Translating gives CASSSGLSHEQYF.

The chain joins TRBV11-1 to TRBJ2-2; the match to TRBD2 covers 12 bases. V dropped 5 bases and J dropped 5; count of bases not matched to a gene: 3. Germline CDR1 reads SGHAT; CDR2 reads FQDESV (reference sequence). The CDR3 covers 15 residues. CDR3 residues: CASSPTSGSTGELFF. CDR3 nucleotide sequence: TGTGCCAGCAGCCCGACTAGCGGGAGTACCGGGGAGCTGTTTTTT.

The chain uses TRBV13 and TRBJ2-5; 9 bases match TRBD2. This CDR3 region has 17 residues. V lost 5 bases, J lost 4 bases, and 14 bases stayed unmatched. Looked up from germline, CDR1 is PRHDT and CDR2 is FYEKMQ (reference sequence). The chain's CDR3 is CASSPRLAGSGAETQYF. CDR3 coding DNA: TGTGCCAGCAGCCCCCGGCTAGCGGGAAGTGGGGCAGAGACCCAGTACTTC.

The chain links TRBV9 to TRBJ2-7, with 11 bases lining up with TRBD1. The CDR3 length is 16 residues. V dropped 3 bases and J dropped 2; count of bases not matched to a gene: 7. Germline V gene lookup returns CDR1 SGDLS and CDR2 YYNGEE. CDR3 coding DNA: TGTGCCAGCAGCGAGTCGGGGACAGGGGGACCCTACGAGCAGTACTTC. It encodes CASSESGTGGPYEQYF.

This rearrangement joins TRBV19 to TRBJ2-3, with D tentatively TRBD1 (6 bases). Per germline, CDR1 LNHDA and CDR2 SQIVND (reference sequence). The V end was cut by 3 bases, the J end by 5 bases, with 15 bases between. This CDR3 has 15 amino acids. The chain's CDR3 is CASSIYRAGVDTQYF. CDR3 bases: TGTGCCAGTAGTATTTACAGGGCAGGAGTAGATACGCAGTATTTT.

V and J are TRBV4-2 and TRBJ2-3; 13 positions agree with TRBD2. The CDR3 totals 17 residues. Looked up from germline, CDR1 is LGHNA and CDR2 is YNFKEQ. V lost 5 bases, J lost 4 bases, and 9 bases stayed unmatched. The CDR3 nucleotides are TGTGCCAGCAGCGTGCGGACTAGCGGGAGTAGGGCAGATACGCAGTATTTT. Amino acid sequence: CASSVRTSGSRADTQYF.

This clone is medium-sized within its sample. This chain uses TRBV13 with TRBJ2-7; TRBD1 agrees at 8 bases. Germline trimming cut 5 bases from V and 5 bases from J; bases unmatched to any gene: 8. Per germline, CDR1 PRHDT and CDR2 FYEKMQ (reference sequence). The CDR3 runs 14 residues. The CDR3 sequence: CASSPPGQGDEQYF. The DNA of the CDR3 is TGTGCCAGCAGCCCGCCAGGACAGGGCGACGAGCAGTACTTC.